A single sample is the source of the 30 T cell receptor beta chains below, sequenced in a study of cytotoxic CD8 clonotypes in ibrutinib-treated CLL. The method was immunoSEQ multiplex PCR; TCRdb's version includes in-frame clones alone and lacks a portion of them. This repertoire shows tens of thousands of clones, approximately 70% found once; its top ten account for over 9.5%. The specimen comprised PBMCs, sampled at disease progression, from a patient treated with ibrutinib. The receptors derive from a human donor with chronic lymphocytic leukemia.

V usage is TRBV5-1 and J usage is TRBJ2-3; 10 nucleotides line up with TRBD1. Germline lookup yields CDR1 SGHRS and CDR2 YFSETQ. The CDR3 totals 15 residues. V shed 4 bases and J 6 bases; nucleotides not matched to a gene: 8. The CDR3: CASSDWTGGLDTQYF. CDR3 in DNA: TGCGCCAGCAGCGACTGGACAGGGGGATTGGATACGCAGTATTTT.

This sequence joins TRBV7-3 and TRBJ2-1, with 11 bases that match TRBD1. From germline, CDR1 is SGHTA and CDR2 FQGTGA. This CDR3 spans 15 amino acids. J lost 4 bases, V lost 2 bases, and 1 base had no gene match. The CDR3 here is CASSLGQGAYNEQFF. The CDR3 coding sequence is TGTGCCAGCAGCTTAGGACAGGGGGCTTACAATGAGCAGTTCTTC.

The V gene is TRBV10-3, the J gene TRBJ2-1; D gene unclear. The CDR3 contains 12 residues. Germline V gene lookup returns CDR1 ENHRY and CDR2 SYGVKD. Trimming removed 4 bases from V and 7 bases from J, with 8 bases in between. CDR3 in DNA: TGTGCCATCAGTGGTCCAAAAAATGAGCAGTTCTTC. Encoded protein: CAISGPKNEQFF.

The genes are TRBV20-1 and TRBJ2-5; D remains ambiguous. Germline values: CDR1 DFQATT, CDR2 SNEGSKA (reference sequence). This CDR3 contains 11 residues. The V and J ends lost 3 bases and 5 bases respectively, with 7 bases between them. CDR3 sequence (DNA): TGCAGTGCTAGTAACTTGGAGACCCAGTACTTC. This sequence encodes CSASNLETQYF.

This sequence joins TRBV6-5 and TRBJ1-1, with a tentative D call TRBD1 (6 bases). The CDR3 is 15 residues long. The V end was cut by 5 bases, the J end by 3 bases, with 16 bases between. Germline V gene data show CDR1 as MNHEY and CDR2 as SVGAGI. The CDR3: CASSATGSWDTEAFF. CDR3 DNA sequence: TGTGCCAGCAGTGCGACAGGATCTTGGGACACTGAAGCTTTCTTT.

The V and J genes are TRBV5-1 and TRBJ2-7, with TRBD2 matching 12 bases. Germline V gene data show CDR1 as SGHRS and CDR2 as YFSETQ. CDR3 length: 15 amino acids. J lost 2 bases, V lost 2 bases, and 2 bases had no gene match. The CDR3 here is CASSLGLAGTYEQYF. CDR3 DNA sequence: TGCGCCAGCAGCTTAGGACTAGCGGGGACCTACGAGCAGTACTTC.

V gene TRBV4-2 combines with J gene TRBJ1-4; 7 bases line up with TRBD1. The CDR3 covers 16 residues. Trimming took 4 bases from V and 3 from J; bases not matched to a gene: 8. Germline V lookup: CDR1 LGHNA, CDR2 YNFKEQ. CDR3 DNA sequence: TGTGCCAGCAGCCCAGAGGCCGGGACAGCTAATGAAAAACTGTTTTTT. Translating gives CASSPEAGTANEKLFF.

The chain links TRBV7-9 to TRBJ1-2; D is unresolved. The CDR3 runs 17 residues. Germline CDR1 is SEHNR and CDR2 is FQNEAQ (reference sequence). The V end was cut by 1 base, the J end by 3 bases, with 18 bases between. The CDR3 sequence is CASSLDEPGWVHYGYTF. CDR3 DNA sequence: TGTGCCAGCAGCTTAGATGAACCGGGATGGGTTCACTATGGCTACACCTTC.

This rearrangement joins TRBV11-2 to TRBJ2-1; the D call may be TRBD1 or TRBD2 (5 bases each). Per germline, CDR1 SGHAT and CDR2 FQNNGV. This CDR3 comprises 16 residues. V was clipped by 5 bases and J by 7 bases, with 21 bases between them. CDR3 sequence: CASSPYGTLESNEQFF. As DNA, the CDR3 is TGTGCCAGCAGCCCCTATGGGACCCTAGAGTCGAATGAGCAGTTCTTC.

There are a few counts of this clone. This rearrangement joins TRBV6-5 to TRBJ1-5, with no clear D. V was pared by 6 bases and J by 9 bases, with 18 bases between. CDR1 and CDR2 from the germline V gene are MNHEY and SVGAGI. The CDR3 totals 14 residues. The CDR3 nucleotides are TGTGCCAGCAGCCTGATCGGATATTTGGGGCCCCAGCATTTT. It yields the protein CASSLIGYLGPQHF.

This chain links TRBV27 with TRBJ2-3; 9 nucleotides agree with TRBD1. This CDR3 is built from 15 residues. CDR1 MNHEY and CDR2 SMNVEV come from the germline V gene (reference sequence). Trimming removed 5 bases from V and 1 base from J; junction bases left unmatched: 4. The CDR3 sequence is CASSDRDRGTDTQYF. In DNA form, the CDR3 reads TGTGCCAGCAGTGACCGGGACAGGGGCACAGATACGCAGTATTTT.

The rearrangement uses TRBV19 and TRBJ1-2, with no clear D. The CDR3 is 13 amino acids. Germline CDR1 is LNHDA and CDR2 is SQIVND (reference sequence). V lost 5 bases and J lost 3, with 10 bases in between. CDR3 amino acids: CASSRELDYGYTF. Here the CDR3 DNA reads TGTGCCAGTAGTCGGGAGTTAGACTATGGCTACACCTTC.

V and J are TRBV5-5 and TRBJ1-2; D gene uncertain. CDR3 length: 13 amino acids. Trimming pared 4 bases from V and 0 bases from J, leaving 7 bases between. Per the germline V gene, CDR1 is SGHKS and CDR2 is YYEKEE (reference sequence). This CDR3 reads CASSPTANYGYTF. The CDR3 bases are TGTGCCAGCAGCCCAACAGCTAACTATGGCTACACCTTC.

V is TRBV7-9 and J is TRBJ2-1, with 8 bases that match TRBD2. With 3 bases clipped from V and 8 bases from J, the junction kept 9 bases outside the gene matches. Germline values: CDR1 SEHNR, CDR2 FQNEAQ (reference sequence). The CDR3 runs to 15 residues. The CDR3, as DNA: TGTGCCAGCAGCTTCGCCCGGGGGGGCCGGGATGAGCAGTTCTTC. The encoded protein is CASSFARGGRDEQFF.

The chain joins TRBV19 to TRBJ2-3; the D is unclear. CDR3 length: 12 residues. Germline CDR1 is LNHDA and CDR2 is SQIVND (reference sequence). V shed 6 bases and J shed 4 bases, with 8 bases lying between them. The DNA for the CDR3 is TGTGCCAGTAGCTACGGTGCAGATACGCAGTATTTT. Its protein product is CASSYGADTQYF.

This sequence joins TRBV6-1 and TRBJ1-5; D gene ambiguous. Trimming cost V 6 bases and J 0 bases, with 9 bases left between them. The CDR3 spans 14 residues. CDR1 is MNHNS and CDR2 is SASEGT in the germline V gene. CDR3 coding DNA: TGTGCCAGCAGAGTAAGCGTTAGCAATCAGCCCCAGCATTTT. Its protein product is CASRVSVSNQPQHF.

This chain's CDR3 is CASSQGGDSNQPQHF. The DNA for the CDR3 is TGTGCCAGCTCCCAAGGCGGGGATAGCAATCAGCCCCAGCATTTT. The chain employs TRBV18 and TRBJ1-5; D gene unclear. The CDR3 sequence is 15 residues long. Germline V gene sequence: CDR1 KGHSH, CDR2 LQKENI. V shed 6 bases and J shed 0 bases, with 12 bases lying between them.

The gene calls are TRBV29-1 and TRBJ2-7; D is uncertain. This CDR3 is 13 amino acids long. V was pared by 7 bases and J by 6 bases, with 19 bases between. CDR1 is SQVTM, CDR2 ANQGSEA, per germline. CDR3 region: CSAAGTTGSEQYF. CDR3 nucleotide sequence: TGCAGCGCCGCCGGTACGACTGGAAGCGAGCAGTACTTC.

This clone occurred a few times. The CDR3 DNA reads TGTGCCAGCAGCCCCGGACAGGCCCCCTTGGTAGAGACCCAGTACTTC. The encoded protein is CASSPGQAPLVETQYF. The chain uses TRBV11-2 and TRBJ2-5; TRBD1 matches 7 bases. Losses at the gene ends were 5 bases for V and 4 bases for J; bases not matched to a gene: 13. This CDR3 spans 16 amino acids. Germline V gene sequence: CDR1 SGHAT, CDR2 FQNNGV.

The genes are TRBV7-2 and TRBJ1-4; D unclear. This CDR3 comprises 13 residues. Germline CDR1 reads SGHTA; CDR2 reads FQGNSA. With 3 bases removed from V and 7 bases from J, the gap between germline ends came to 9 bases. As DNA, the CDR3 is TGTGCCAGCAGCTTTTTGTCGGGTGAAAAACTGTTTTTT. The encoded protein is CASSFLSGEKLFF.

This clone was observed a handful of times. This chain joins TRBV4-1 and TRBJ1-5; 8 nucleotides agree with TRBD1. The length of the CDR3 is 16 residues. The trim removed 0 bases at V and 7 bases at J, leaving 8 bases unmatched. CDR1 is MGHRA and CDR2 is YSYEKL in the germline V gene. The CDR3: CASSQDPGQGRQPQHF. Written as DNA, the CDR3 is TGCGCCAGCAGCCAAGATCCAGGACAGGGTCGCCAGCCCCAGCATTTT.

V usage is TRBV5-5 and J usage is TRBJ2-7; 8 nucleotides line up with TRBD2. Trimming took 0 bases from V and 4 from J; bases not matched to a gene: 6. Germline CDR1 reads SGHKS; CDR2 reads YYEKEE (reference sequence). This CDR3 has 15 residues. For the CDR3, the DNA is TGTGCCAGCAGCTTGGGGGCTAGCGGGCTATACGAGCAGTACTTC. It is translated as CASSLGASGLYEQYF.

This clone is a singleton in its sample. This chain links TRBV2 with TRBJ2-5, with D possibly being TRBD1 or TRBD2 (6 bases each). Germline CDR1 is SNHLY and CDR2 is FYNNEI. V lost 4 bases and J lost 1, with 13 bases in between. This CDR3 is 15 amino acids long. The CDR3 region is CASSASWGAQETQYF. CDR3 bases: TGTGCCAGCAGTGCTTCTTGGGGGGCCCAAGAGACCCAGTACTTC. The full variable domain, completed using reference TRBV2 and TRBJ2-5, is EPEVTQTPSHQVTQMGQEVILRCVPISNHLYFYWYRQILGQKVEFLVSFYNNEISEKSEIFDDQFSVERPDGSNFTLKIRSTKLEDSAMYFCASSASWGAQETQYFGPGTRLLVL.

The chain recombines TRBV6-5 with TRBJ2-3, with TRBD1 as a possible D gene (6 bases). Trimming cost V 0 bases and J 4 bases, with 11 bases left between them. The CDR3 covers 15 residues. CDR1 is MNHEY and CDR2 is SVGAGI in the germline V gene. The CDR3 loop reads CASSYSEQGPDTQYF. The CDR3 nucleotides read TGTGCCAGCAGTTACTCCGAACAGGGTCCAGATACGCAGTATTTT.

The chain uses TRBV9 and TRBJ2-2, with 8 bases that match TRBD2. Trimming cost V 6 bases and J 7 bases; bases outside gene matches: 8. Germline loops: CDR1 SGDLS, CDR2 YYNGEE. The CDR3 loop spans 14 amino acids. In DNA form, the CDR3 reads TGTGCCAGCACAGGGACTAGGATCAGCGGGGAGCTGTTTTTT. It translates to CASTGTRISGELFF.

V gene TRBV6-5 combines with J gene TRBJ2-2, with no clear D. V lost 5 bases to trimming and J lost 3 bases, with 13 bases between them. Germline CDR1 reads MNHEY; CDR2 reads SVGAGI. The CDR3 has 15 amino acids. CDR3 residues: CASSPYDSHTGELFF. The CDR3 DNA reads TGTGCCAGCAGTCCCTATGACTCACACACCGGGGAGCTGTTTTTT.

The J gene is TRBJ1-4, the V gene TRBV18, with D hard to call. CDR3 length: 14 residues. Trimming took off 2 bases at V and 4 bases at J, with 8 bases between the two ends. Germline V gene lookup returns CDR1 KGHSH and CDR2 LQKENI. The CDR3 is CASSPGPGNEKLFF. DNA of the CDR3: TGTGCCAGCTCACCAGGTCCCGGTAATGAAAAACTGTTTTTT.

The DNA of the CDR3 is TGTGCCTGGAGTGACAACCAAGCGGTCACCTTC. The encoded protein is CAWSDNQAVTF. This chain joins TRBV30 and TRBJ1-2; D remains ambiguous. The germline V and J ends were trimmed by 1 base and 13 bases, with 13 bases remaining between them. The CDR3 extends over 11 amino acids. CDR1 is GTSNPN, CDR2 SVGIG, per germline (reference sequence). The full variable domain, in which reference TRBV30 and TRBJ1-2 provide the parts outside the CDR3, is SQTIHQWPATLVQPVGSPLSLECTVEGTSNPNLYWYRQAAGRGLQLLFYSVGIGQISSEVPQNLSASRPQDRQFILSSKKLLLSDSGFYLCAWSDNQAVTFGSGTRLTVV.

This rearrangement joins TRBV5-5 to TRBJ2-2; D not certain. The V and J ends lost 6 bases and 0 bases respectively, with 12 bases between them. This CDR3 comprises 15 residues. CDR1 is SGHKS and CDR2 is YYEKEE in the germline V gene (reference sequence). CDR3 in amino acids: CASTSRAANTGELFF. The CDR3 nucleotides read TGTGCCAGCACCTCCCGGGCAGCGAACACCGGGGAGCTGTTTTTT.

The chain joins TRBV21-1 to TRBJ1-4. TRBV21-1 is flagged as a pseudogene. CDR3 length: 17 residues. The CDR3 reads CASSKNQRTESNEKLFF. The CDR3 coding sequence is TGTGCCAGCAGCAAAAACCAACGGACGGAGAGTAATGAAAAACTGTTTTTT.